One sample yielded the 22 T cell receptor beta chains listed below, sequenced in a study of cytomegalovirus exposure and HLA in healthy donors. The PCR was carried out with 60 Vbeta primers and 13 Jbeta primers. TCRdb's table, derived via immunoSEQ multiplex PCR, lists solely in-frame clones and lacks some. The table has roughly 150,000 clones, 70% to 90% seen once. The sequenced sample consisted of PBMCs. These TCRs come from a man aged 25-45 years in good health and CMV-seropositive.

V gene TRBV4-1 combines with J gene TRBJ1-6; perhaps TRBD1 as D (5 bases). The CDR3 has 15 residues. Per the germline V gene, CDR1 is MGHRA and CDR2 is YSYEKL. V shed 0 bases and J shed 9 bases, with 12 bases lying between them. In nucleotides, the CDR3 is TGCGCCAGCAGCCAAGAAGGACACGGGAGTTCACCCCTCCACTTT. Protein sequence: CASSQEGHGSSPLHF.

This clone appeared once. V is TRBV2 and J is TRBJ2-7, with a weak D call TRBD1 (5 bases). This CDR3 is built from 11 residues. V was cut by 9 bases and J by 9 bases, with 15 bases left in between. The germline CDR1 and CDR2 sequences are SNHLY and FYNNEI. This CDR3 is CARGKQDTQYF. The CDR3, as DNA: TGTGCCAGGGGAAAACAGGATACGCAGTACTTC.

The chain links TRBV10-1 to TRBJ2-5; D is unclear. The tail of the sequence fits TRBJ2-7 better, so the J call may be wrong. The CDR3 extends over 14 amino acids. Germline V lookup: CDR1 WNHNN, CDR2 SYGVQD (reference sequence). The CDR3 here is CASSESGQYHEQYF. The DNA of the CDR3 is TGCGCCAGCAGTGAGTCGGGCCAGTACCACGAGCAGTACTTC.

This chain connects TRBV13 to TRBJ2-5, with D maybe TRBD2 (6 bases). The CDR3 covers 14 residues. The germline V gene encodes CDR1 PRHDT and CDR2 FYEKMQ (reference sequence). Deletions cut 3 bases from V and 2 bases from J, with 10 bases between. CDR3 nucleotide sequence: TGTGCCAGCAGCTTCGGGGGACCTCAAGAGACCCAGTACTTC. Residues: CASSFGGPQETQYF.

The rearrangement links TRBV18 to TRBJ1-4, with 8 bases that match TRBD1. V lost 5 bases and J lost 7; bases outside the gene matches: 12. The CDR3 consists of 16 residues. CDR1 is KGHSH, CDR2 LQKENI, per germline. CDR3 protein: CASSANPGGGLEKLFF. The CDR3 DNA follows: TGTGCCAGCTCAGCGAATCCAGGGGGCGGTCTTGAAAAACTGTTTTTT.

The chain carries TRBV7-9 and TRBJ1-1; D gene unclear. The CDR3 extends over 13 amino acids. In germline, CDR1 is SEHNR, CDR2 FQNEAQ (reference sequence). V shed 5 bases and J shed 11 bases, with 18 bases lying between them. CDR3 loop: CASSPPGGVEAFF. The CDR3 DNA reads as TGTGCCAGCAGCCCTCCCGGCGGGGTTGAGGCTTTCTTT.

The chain recombines TRBV5-4 with TRBJ1-1, with D unclear. The CDR3 is 14 residues long. V shed 5 bases and J shed 1 base, with 12 bases lying between them. The germline gives CDR1 SGHNT, CDR2 YYREEE (reference sequence). Here the CDR3 DNA reads TGTGCCAGCAGTCCTTCCCCAGGGAACACTGAAGCTTTCTTT. It translates to CASSPSPGNTEAFF.

This sequence joins TRBV2 and TRBJ2-1; unclear D gene. CDR3 length equals 16 residues. Trimming pared 3 bases from V and 0 bases from J, leaving 12 bases between. Germline V CDR1 and CDR2: SNHLY, FYNNEI. The CDR3 sequence: CASSEPLWSSYNEQFF. Here the CDR3 DNA reads TGTGCCAGCAGTGAGCCCCTCTGGAGCTCCTACAATGAGCAGTTCTTC.

The chain is built from TRBV7-2 and TRBJ2-1, with TRBD2 identical over 13 bases. The J segment lost 6 bases and the V segment lost 5 bases, leaving 7 bases of the junction unmatched. CDR1 and CDR2 from the germline V gene are SGHTA and FQGNSA. The length of the CDR3 is 16 residues. The CDR3 nucleotides read TGTGCCAGCAGCAGAGACGGGACTAGCGGGGCCAATGAGCAGTTCTTC. Translated, it gives CASSRDGTSGANEQFF.

The genes are TRBV7-3 and TRBJ2-3, with D perhaps TRBD1 (6 bases). Trimming took off 5 bases at V and 2 bases at J, with 11 bases between the two ends. Germline CDR1 and CDR2: SGHTA and FQGTGA. There are 14 residues in the CDR3. The CDR3 region is CASSLQGFTDTQYF. In DNA, the CDR3 is TGTGCCAGCAGCCTACAGGGATTCACAGATACGCAGTATTTT. Combining the CDR3 with reference TRBV7-3 and TRBJ2-3 gives the whole variable domain GAGVSQTPSNKVTEKGKYVELRCDPISGHTALYWYRQSLGQGPEFLIYFQGTGAADDSGLPNDRFFAVRPEGSVSTLKIQRTERGDSAVYLCASSLQGFTDTQYFGPGTRLTVL.

This clone was observed a single time. The J gene is TRBJ1-1, the V gene TRBV18; TRBD1 might be the D (5 bases). Germline values: CDR1 KGHSH, CDR2 LQKENI. The CDR3 runs 15 residues. Trimming cost V 3 bases and J 0 bases, with 11 bases left between them. The CDR3 DNA is TGTGCCAGCTCACCCGCAGGGCCCATGAACACTGAAGCTTTCTTT. Its protein is CASSPAGPMNTEAFF.

The V and J genes are TRBV11-2 and TRBJ2-5, with a possible D match to TRBD2 (6 bases). Germline V lookup: CDR1 SGHAT, CDR2 FQNNGV. The ends were cut back, 1 base at V and 1 base at J, with 13 bases in the middle. The length of the CDR3 is 16 residues. CDR3 DNA sequence: TGTGCCAGCAGCTTAGGGGGAGGCCTGCCCCAAGAGACCCAGTACTTC. Translation: CASSLGGGLPQETQYF.

The rearrangement links TRBV7-2 to TRBJ2-1; 13 bases are a match to TRBD2. The CDR3 sequence is 18 residues long. Germline CDR1 SGHTA, CDR2 FQGNSA. The trim removed 0 bases at V and 5 bases at J, leaving 7 bases unmatched. The CDR3 loop is CASSLAPLAGGLNNEQFF. In DNA form, the CDR3 reads TGTGCCAGCAGCTTAGCGCCACTAGCGGGAGGGTTGAACAATGAGCAGTTCTTC.

This chain links TRBV10-2 with TRBJ2-7; D is possibly TRBD2 (7 bases). The CDR3 is 14 residues long. V was trimmed by 6 bases and J by 0 bases, leaving 12 bases between them. The germline gives CDR1 WSHSY, CDR2 SAAADI. CDR3 in DNA: TGCGCCAGCAGGGGGGGGACATCCTCCTACGAGCAGTACTTC. It yields the protein CASRGGTSSYEQYF.

Comments on this clone: At one of its ends the junction is not consistent with the germline gene, which may arise from a read error. The chain links TRBV7-9 to TRBJ2-2, with D perhaps TRBD2 (5 bases). CDR1 is SEHNR and CDR2 is FQNEAQ in the germline V gene (reference sequence). The CDR3 runs 16 residues. CDR3 in amino acids: CSSSLGSSPNTGELFF. CDR3 coding DNA: TGTTCCAGCAGCTTAGGGAGTAGCCCGAACACCGGGGAGCTGTTTTTT.

The chain combines TRBV7-2 with TRBJ2-2; 15 positions agree with TRBD2. CDR3 length: 17 residues. Germline CDR1 is SGHTA and CDR2 is FQGNSA. V shed 3 bases, J shed 6 bases, and the junction held 5 bases outside the gene matches. The CDR3 region is CASSFPRTSGRAGELFF. CDR3 in DNA: TGTGCCAGCAGCTTCCCGAGGACTAGCGGGAGGGCCGGGGAGCTGTTTTTT.

V is TRBV11-2 and J is TRBJ2-1; D is possibly TRBD2 (7 bases). V was pared by 3 bases and J by 5 bases, with 17 bases between. CDR1 is SGHAT, CDR2 FQNNGV, per germline. The CDR3 runs to 16 residues. The CDR3 DNA is TGTGCCAGCAGCTTTTATGCGGGGGCGAGGAACAATGAGCAGTTCTTC. Translated, it gives CASSFYAGARNNEQFF. Full variable domain (rest looked up from reference TRBV11-2 and TRBJ2-1): EAGVAQSPRYKIIEKRQSVAFWCNPISGHATLYWYQQILGQGPKLLIQFQNNGVVDDSQLPKDRFSAERLKGVDSTLKIQPAKLEDSAVYLCASSFYAGARNNEQFFGPGTRLTVL.

This chain uses TRBV15 with TRBJ2-1, with 10 bases that match TRBD1. J lost 7 bases, V lost 5 bases, and 11 bases had no gene match. Germline V gives CDR1 LNHNV, CDR2 YYDKDF (reference sequence). The CDR3 is made up of 16 amino acids. This CDR3 is CATSGTMDRGRNEQFF. The CDR3 DNA reads as TGTGCCACCAGCGGAACGATGGACAGGGGGAGGAATGAGCAGTTCTTC.

The chain employs TRBV28 and TRBJ2-7; 11 bases match TRBD1. CDR3 length: 16 residues. From germline, CDR1 is MDHEN and CDR2 SYDVKM. V dropped 5 bases and J dropped 4; count of bases not matched to a gene: 10. The CDR3 is CASSPSDRGHLYEQYV. The CDR3 DNA follows: TGTGCCAGCAGTCCGTCGGACAGGGGGCACTTATACGAGCAGTACGTC.

The gene calls are TRBV27 and TRBJ2-6, with TRBD2 matching 10 bases. The CDR3 is 16 residues long. After removal of 8 bases from V and 0 bases from J, the junction contained 4 bases not matched to a gene. From germline, CDR1 is MNHEY and CDR2 SMNVEV (reference sequence). The CDR3 sequence is CASALAGISGANVLTF. For the CDR3, the DNA is TGTGCCAGCGCACTAGCGGGGATCTCTGGGGCCAACGTCCTGACTTTC.

The V and J genes are TRBV7-2 and TRBJ2-2; TRBD2 agrees at 13 bases. V lost 5 bases and J lost 7; bases outside the gene matches: 1. This CDR3 region has 14 residues. In germline, CDR1 is SGHTA, CDR2 FQGNSA. The CDR3: CASSRLAGGGELFF. The CDR3 nucleotides read TGTGCCAGCAGCCGACTAGCGGGAGGCGGGGAGCTGTTTTTT.

The chain couples TRBV4-3 to TRBJ2-1, with D maybe TRBD1 (6 bases). The CDR3 totals 14 residues. Trimming pared 0 bases from V and 15 bases from J, leaving 18 bases between. Looked up from germline, CDR1 is LGHNA and CDR2 is YSLEER. The CDR3 DNA reads TGCGCCAGCAGCCAAGATCGAGGGCTAGGGGGTGTGTTCTTC. Encoded protein: CASSQDRGLGGVFF.